This T cell receptor beta chain was identified in a study of vaccination effects on CD4 cells after COVID-19. The repertoire was sequenced with immunoSEQ multiplex PCR; TCRdb's copy has only in-frame clones and lacks some. The table lists 21,000 or so clones, roughly 74% of them singletons. About this clone: The target antigen is unknown.

Findings and limits, study-wide: Late post-vaccination, clones induced by infection and those induced by vaccine underwent marked clonal contraction.

Before any sequencing was done, the ViraFEST assay used viral peptide pools to expand antigen-specific CD4+ T cells. Upon completion of 10 to 11 days in culture, CD4+ T cells were isolated. A PCR test confirmed that the person had SARS-CoV-2 infection between March and December 2020. The germline V gene encodes CDR1 ENHRY and CDR2 SYGVKD. V was pared by 2 bases and J by 0 bases, with 8 bases between. The CDR3 length is 14 residues. The receptor's source is a human donor who had a prior SARS-CoV-2 infection. V gene TRBV10-3 combines with J gene TRBJ2-7; D gene uncertain. The input for sequencing was CD4+ T cells from PBMCs cultured with a peptide pool, taken before COVID-19 vaccination. For the CDR3, the DNA is TGTGCCATCAGTGAGACCGCCCTCTCCTACGAGCAGTACTTC. Translated: CAISETALSYEQYF.